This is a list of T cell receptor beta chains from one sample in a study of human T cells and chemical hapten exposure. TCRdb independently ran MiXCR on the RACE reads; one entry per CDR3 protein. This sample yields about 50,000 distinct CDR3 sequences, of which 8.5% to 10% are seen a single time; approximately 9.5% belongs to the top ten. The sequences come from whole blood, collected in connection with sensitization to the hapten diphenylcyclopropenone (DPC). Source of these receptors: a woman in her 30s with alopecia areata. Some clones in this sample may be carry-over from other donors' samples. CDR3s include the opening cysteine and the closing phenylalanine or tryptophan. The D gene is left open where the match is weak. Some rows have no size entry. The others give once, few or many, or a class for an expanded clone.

CASIEIRTGTVEAFF,TGTGCCAGCATCGAAATTAGGACGGGTACAGTTGAAGCTTTCTTT,TRBV9,-,TRBJ1-1,-
CASSLSTPPGTDTQYF,TGCGCCAGCAGCCTTTCGACTCCGCCGGGCACAGATACGCAGTATTTT,TRBV4-3,-,TRBJ2-3,-
CASSSGPGQGNNEQFF,TGTGCCAGCAGTTCTGGACCGGGACAGGGAAACAATGAGCAGTTCTTC,TRBV12-3/TRBV12-4,-,TRBJ2-1,TRBD1
CASSQDGVLVAPQHF,TGTGCCAGCAGTCAGGACGGTGTATTAGTGGCGCCCCAGCATTTT,TRBV6-2/TRBV6-3,many,TRBJ1-5,-
CASSGTGGNQPQHF,TGTGCCAGCAGCGGGACAGGGGGAAATCAGCCCCAGCATTTT,TRBV12-3/TRBV12-4,many,TRBJ1-5,TRBD1
CASSPLGGNQETQYF,TGTGCCAGCAGCCCTCTAGGGGGCAACCAAGAGACCCAGTACTTC,TRBV4-2,few,TRBJ2-5,TRBD1
CASSAGTAYNSPLHF,TGTGCCAGCAGCGCCGGGACGGCTTATAATTCACCCCTCCACTTT,TRBV5-4,-,TRBJ1-6,-
CASSLSTGGMNTEAFF,TGTGCCAGCAGCTTGTCTACAGGGGGAATGAACACTGAAGCTTTCTTT,TRBV11-2,few,TRBJ1-1,TRBD1
CSARGDRGFNQPQHF,TGCAGTGCTAGAGGGGACAGGGGGTTCAATCAGCCCCAGCATTTT,TRBV20-1,few,TRBJ1-5,TRBD1
CASTLQTGASKNEQFF,TGTGCCAGCACCCTTCAGACAGGGGCTAGTAAGAATGAGCAGTTCTTC,TRBV6-2/TRBV6-3,-,TRBJ2-1,TRBD1
CASSSTGTSGDTQYF,TGCGCCAGCAGCTCTACCGGGACTAGCGGTGATACGCAGTATTTT,TRBV5-1,few,TRBJ2-3,TRBD2
CSARETHTDTQYF,TGCAGTGCTAGAGAGACACACACAGATACGCAGTATTTT,TRBV20-1,few,TRBJ2-3,-
CASSHCHGEAFF,TGTGCCAGTAGTCATTGCCACGGTGAAGCTTTCTTT,TRBV19,-,TRBJ1-1,-